Sequencing of this T cell receptor beta chain was carried out in a study of T-cell reconstitution after alpha-beta-depleted transplantation in children. This clonotype was observed a handful of times. This CDR3 comprises 13 residues. Trimming removed 4 bases at V and 4 bases at J, with 10 bases between. The germline V gene has CDR1 ENHRY and CDR2 SYGVKD. TCRbeta library preparation incorporated unique molecular identifiers. TCRdb fed the PCR reads into MiXCR, producing one record per CDR3 protein. The table includes around 580,000 distinct CDR3 sequences, about 21% detected once. The origin of this receptor is a boy under two years old who had a stem cell transplant for acute myeloid leukemia, so the T cells may come from the graft donor. The chain joins TRBV10-3 to TRBJ1-1; D call uncertain. The starting material was PBMCs, mostly from graft donor cells, obtained 360 days after TCRalphabeta/CD19-depleted stem cell transplant. CDR3 DNA sequence: TGTGCCATCAGTGGGGAGTTCCGCACTGAAGCTTTCTTT. The encoded protein is CAISGEFRTEAFF.